The next 9 T cell receptor beta chains were all read from a single sample in a study of blood T cell repertoires in COVID-19. Method: immunoSEQ multiplex PCR; TCRdb's copy keeps in-frame clones and lacks some. The data contain approximately 100,000 clones, roughly 86% of them seen just once; the ten biggest clones take up more than 5.5%. What was sequenced was peripheral blood. The receptors derive from a woman aged 60-75 years with acute or convalescent COVID-19.

This sequence joins TRBV5-1 and TRBJ1-4, with D uncertain. Looked up from germline, CDR1 is SGHRS and CDR2 is YFSETQ. CDR3 size: 16 residues. V was pared by 0 bases and J by 8 bases, with 17 bases between. The CDR3 DNA follows: TGCGCCAGCAGCTTGGTTCTAGCCGGTGGTGGGGAAAAACTGTTTTTT. This translates into CASSLVLAGGGEKLFF. Full variable domain (missing parts from reference TRBV5-1 and TRBJ1-4): KAGVTQTPRYLIKTRGQQVTLSCSPISGHRSVSWYQQTPGQGLQFLFEYFSETQRNKGNFPGRFSGRQFSNSRSEMNVSTLELGDSALYLCASSLVLAGGGEKLFFGSGTQLSVL.

V usage is TRBV4-2 and J usage is TRBJ1-6, with TRBD1 identical over 9 bases. This CDR3 contains 16 residues. J was trimmed by 8 bases and V by 2 bases; bases with no gene match: 7. The germline gives CDR1 LGHNA, CDR2 YNFKEQ. The CDR3: CASSQNPTGGDSPLHF. CDR3 nucleotide sequence: TGTGCCAGCAGCCAAAACCCCACAGGGGGCGATTCACCCCTCCACTTT.

J is TRBJ2-2 and V is TRBV3-1 (or the pseudogene TRBV3-2), with D tentatively TRBD1 (6 bases). The CDR3 runs 17 residues. V lost 0 bases and J 9 bases, leaving 20 bases between the germline ends. Per the germline V gene, CDR1 is LGHDT and CDR2 is YNNKEL (reference sequence). CDR3 sequence: CASSQDPRTEIPRELFF. The CDR3 DNA sequence: TGTGCCAGCAGCCAAGATCCACGGACAGAAATCCCAAGGGAGCTGTTTTTT.

This chain connects TRBV12-3 or TRBV12-4 to TRBJ1-1, with 7 bases identical to TRBD1. This CDR3 spans 13 amino acids. V shed 5 bases and J 5 bases; nucleotides not matched to a gene: 5. In DNA form, the CDR3 reads TGTGCCAGCAGTCCACAGGGGAGAACTGAAGCTTTCTTT. As protein: CASSPQGRTEAFF.

The J gene is TRBJ2-3, the V gene TRBV5-1, with TRBD2 matching 8 bases. CDR3 length: 14 amino acids. Trimming at V came to 4 bases and at J to 4 bases, leaving 5 bases not matched to a gene. Germline V lookup: CDR1 SGHRS, CDR2 YFSETQ. The CDR3 here is CASSPSAGADTQYF. The CDR3 region has the DNA TGCGCCAGCAGCCCCTCAGCGGGAGCAGATACGCAGTATTTT.

The chain carries TRBV6-6 and TRBJ2-2; D possibly corresponds to TRBD1 (5 bases). V was cut by 2 bases and J by 6 bases, with 10 bases left in between. The CDR3 is made up of 14 amino acids. The germline CDR1 and CDR2 sequences are MNHNY and SVGAGI (reference sequence). CDR3 protein: CASSYGRAAGELFF. DNA of the CDR3: TGTGCCAGCAGTTACGGCAGGGCTGCCGGGGAGCTGTTTTTT.

The rearrangement links TRBV5-1 to TRBJ2-5; the match to TRBD2 covers 7 bases. This CDR3 has 14 residues. Trimming removed 5 bases from V and 5 bases from J; junction bases left unmatched: 9. In germline, CDR1 is SGHRS, CDR2 YFSETQ. The CDR3: CASRFAAGDETQYF. The CDR3 DNA reads TGCGCCAGCAGGTTCGCTGCGGGAGACGAGACCCAGTACTTC.

This chain links TRBV10-3 with TRBJ1-3; D possibly corresponds to TRBD1 (5 bases). The CDR3 is made up of 16 amino acids. Trimming stripped 0 bases from V and 0 bases from J, with 9 bases between. CDR1 is ENHRY, CDR2 SYGVKD, per germline. The CDR3 DNA is TGTGCCATCAGTGAGTCGGGGGGGAGCTCTGGAAACACCATATATTTT. Protein product: CAISESGGSSGNTIYF.

The chain combines TRBV21-1 with TRBJ2-1; TRBD2 is the table's D call and was not checked against the DNA. TRBV21-1 is marked as a pseudogene. This CDR3 comprises 12 residues. The DNA of the CDR3 is TGTGCCAGCAGCCAGCCCCGGGATGAGCAGTTCTTC. Translation: CASSQPRDEQFF.